Listed below are T cell receptor beta chains from one sample, sequenced in a study of T cell responses to AZD1222 COVID-19 vaccine. The repertoire was sequenced with immunoSEQ multiplex PCR; TCRdb's copy has only in-frame clones and lacks some. The top ten hold 3.1% of the sample, which has 90,000 to 130,000 clones, over 85% seen once. The sample consisted of peripheral blood, taken on day 0 of MenACWY control vaccination. These receptors all come from an adult in good health. CDR3s include the opening cysteine and the closing phenylalanine or tryptophan. Each record gives: CDR3 length, D gene, J gene, clone size, V gene, CDR3 DNA, CDR3 protein. D genes are given only for firm matches. Where a row states a size, it is once, few, many or the class of an expanded clone; other rows omit it.

CDR3 length: 11
D gene: -
J gene: TRBJ1-2
clone size: -
V gene: TRBV28
CDR3 DNA: TGTGCCAGCAGTTTATTTGGGACACCGACCTTC
CDR3 protein: CASSLFGTPTF

CDR3 length: 17
D gene: -
J gene: TRBJ1-6
clone size: -
V gene: TRBV9
CDR3 DNA: TGTGCCAGCAGCGTAGAGGGCGGGAGCTCCTATAATTCACCCCTCCACTTT
CDR3 protein: CASSVEGGSSYNSPLHF

CDR3 length: 15
D gene: TRBD1
J gene: TRBJ2-7
clone size: -
V gene: TRBV3-1/TRBV3-2
CDR3 DNA: TGTGCCAGCAGCCAAGGGGGACAGGGGGCAGGGGAGCAGTACTTC
CDR3 protein: CASSQGGQGAGEQYF

CDR3 length: 14
D gene: -
J gene: TRBJ1-2
clone size: -
V gene: TRBV5-6
CDR3 DNA: TGTGCCAGCAGCTTGGCGGGCAGGGACTATGGCTACACCTTC
CDR3 protein: CASSLAGRDYGYTF

CDR3 length: 15
D gene: -
J gene: TRBJ1-1
clone size: -
V gene: TRBV9
CDR3 DNA: TGTGCCAGCAGCGTAGGCCGGGCAGGGGAAACTGAAGCTTTCTTT
CDR3 protein: CASSVGRAGETEAFF

CDR3 length: 12
D gene: -
J gene: TRBJ1-5
clone size: few
V gene: TRBV7-2
CDR3 DNA: TGTGCCAGCAGCTTGAACAGGGTACCCCAGCATTTT
CDR3 protein: CASSLNRVPQHF

CDR3 length: 14
D gene: -
J gene: TRBJ1-1
clone size: -
V gene: TRBV28
CDR3 DNA: TGTGCCAGCAGTTTTCGGAGAGCTAACACTGAAGCTTTCTTT
CDR3 protein: CASSFRRANTEAFF

CDR3 length: 15
D gene: -
J gene: TRBJ1-4
clone size: -
V gene: TRBV9
CDR3 DNA: TGTGCCAGCAGCGAATACGGGACGGCGATCGAAAAACTGTTTTTT
CDR3 protein: CASSEYGTAIEKLFF

CDR3 length: 14
D gene: -
J gene: TRBJ1-2
clone size: -
V gene: TRBV6-1
CDR3 DNA: TGTGCCAGCAGTGAGCCATCAGGTTACTATGGCTACACCTTC
CDR3 protein: CASSEPSGYYGYTF

CDR3 length: 13
D gene: -
J gene: TRBJ2-1
clone size: -
V gene: TRBV6-2/TRBV6-3
CDR3 DNA: TGTGCCAGCAGTTACGCGCGGAGCAATGAGCAGTTCTTC
CDR3 protein: CASSYARSNEQFF

CDR3 length: 13
D gene: -
J gene: TRBJ1-5
clone size: -
V gene: TRBV5-4
CDR3 DNA: TGTGCCAGCAGCCTCGATTCCGGGCAGCCCCAGCATTTT
CDR3 protein: CASSLDSGQPQHF

CDR3 length: 13
D gene: -
J gene: TRBJ1-6
clone size: -
V gene: TRBV12-3/TRBV12-4
CDR3 DNA: TGTGCCAGCAAAAACCGGGAAAATTCACCCCTCCACTTT
CDR3 protein: CASKNRENSPLHF

CDR3 length: 14
D gene: -
J gene: TRBJ2-5
clone size: once
V gene: TRBV28
CDR3 DNA: TGTGCCAGCAGCCCCCGGTCCAGGGAAGAGACCCAGTACTTC
CDR3 protein: CASSPRSREETQYF

CDR3 length: 16
D gene: -
J gene: TRBJ2-5
clone size: once
V gene: TRBV6-2/TRBV6-3
CDR3 DNA: TGTGCCAGCAGTTACGATGGGGGCGAGTACCAAGAGACCCAGTACTTC
CDR3 protein: CASSYDGGEYQETQYF

CDR3 length: 15
D gene: TRBD2
J gene: TRBJ2-1
clone size: -
V gene: TRBV7-6
CDR3 DNA: TGTGCCAGCAGCACTTTAGCGGGGGGCCCAGATGAGCAGTTCTTC
CDR3 protein: CASSTLAGGPDEQFF

CDR3 length: 11
D gene: -
J gene: TRBJ1-2
clone size: -
V gene: TRBV5-3
CDR3 DNA: TGTGCCAGAAGCTTGCTACGGGGCTACACCTTC
CDR3 protein: CARSLLRGYTF

CDR3 length: 14
D gene: -
J gene: TRBJ1-5
clone size: -
V gene: TRBV27
CDR3 DNA: TGTGCCAGCAGGGATTTAAATAGCAATCAGCCCCAGCATTTT
CDR3 protein: CASRDLNSNQPQHF

CDR3 length: 16
D gene: TRBD1
J gene: TRBJ1-1
clone size: -
V gene: TRBV5-1
CDR3 DNA: TGCGCCAGCAGGGACAGGGGGCACGACTTGGACACTGAAGCTTTCTTT
CDR3 protein: CASRDRGHDLDTEAFF

CDR3 length: 12
D gene: -
J gene: TRBJ1-5
clone size: -
V gene: TRBV6-1
CDR3 DNA: TGTGCCAGCAGTGAAGGACGACAGCCCCAGCATTTT
CDR3 protein: CASSEGRQPQHF

CDR3 length: 12
D gene: -
J gene: TRBJ1-2
clone size: once
V gene: TRBV30
CDR3 DNA: TGTGCCTGGAGGGTTGGGAGCTATGGCTACACCTTC
CDR3 protein: CAWRVGSYGYTF

CDR3 length: 14
D gene: TRBD1
J gene: TRBJ1-1
clone size: once
V gene: TRBV5-1
CDR3 DNA: TGCGCCAGCAGCCCCGACAGGGTTGGCGCTGAAGCTTTCTTT
CDR3 protein: CASSPDRVGAEAFF

CDR3 length: 15
D gene: TRBD2
J gene: TRBJ2-7
clone size: -
V gene: TRBV6-4
CDR3 DNA: TGTGCCAGCAGCCGACTAGCGGGGGGCCCCTACGAGCAGTACTTC
CDR3 protein: CASSRLAGGPYEQYF

CDR3 length: 14
D gene: TRBD2
J gene: TRBJ2-7
clone size: -
V gene: TRBV18
CDR3 DNA: TGTGCCAGCTCACCAACTAGCGGACCCTACGAGCAGTACTTC
CDR3 protein: CASSPTSGPYEQYF

CDR3 length: 13
D gene: -
J gene: TRBJ2-7
clone size: -
V gene: TRBV28
CDR3 DNA: TGTGCCAGCAGTTTATGGACAGGGAGGGAGCAGTACTTC
CDR3 protein: CASSLWTGREQYF

CDR3 length: 12
D gene: -
J gene: TRBJ2-3
clone size: -
V gene: TRBV6-5
CDR3 DNA: TGTGCCAGCAAGGGTAGCGCTGATACGCAGTATTTT
CDR3 protein: CASKGSADTQYF

CDR3 length: 12
D gene: -
J gene: TRBJ1-1
clone size: -
V gene: TRBV29-1
CDR3 DNA: TGCAGCTACCGACAGGTGAACACTGAAGCTTTCTTT
CDR3 protein: CSYRQVNTEAFF

CDR3 length: 16
D gene: -
J gene: TRBJ1-6
clone size: few
V gene: TRBV4-3
CDR3 DNA: TGCGCCAGCAGCCAAGATCGGGCAGGGTGGGATATGTCCCTCCACTTT
CDR3 protein: CASSQDRAGWDMSLHF

CDR3 length: 14
D gene: -
J gene: TRBJ2-3
clone size: -
V gene: TRBV28
CDR3 DNA: TGTGCCAGCAGTTTAGGCGGATCGACAGATACGCAGTATTTT
CDR3 protein: CASSLGGSTDTQYF

CDR3 length: 14
D gene: -
J gene: TRBJ1-1
clone size: once
V gene: TRBV13
CDR3 DNA: TGTGCCAGCAGCCACCCCTCGACAGGCCTTGAAGCTTTCTTT
CDR3 protein: CASSHPSTGLEAFF

CDR3 length: 13
D gene: -
J gene: TRBJ2-7
clone size: -
V gene: TRBV11-2
CDR3 DNA: TGTGCCAGTCTTGGACACCCGTCCTACGAGCAGTACTTC
CDR3 protein: CASLGHPSYEQYF

CDR3 length: 19
D gene: -
J gene: TRBJ2-6
clone size: -
V gene: TRBV10-3
CDR3 DNA: TGTGCCATCAGTGAGTCGGTTTTGGGTAGGGAACCTGGGGCCAACGTCCTGACTTTC
CDR3 protein: CAISESVLGREPGANVLTF

CDR3 length: 14
D gene: -
J gene: TRBJ1-1
clone size: -
V gene: TRBV2
CDR3 DNA: TGTGCCAGCAGTGAAGCGGGCACCCGCACTGAAGCTTTCTTT
CDR3 protein: CASSEAGTRTEAFF

CDR3 length: 14
D gene: TRBD2
J gene: TRBJ2-2
clone size: -
V gene: TRBV6-5
CDR3 DNA: TGTGCCAGCAGTTACGGCGGGGGGTCCGGGGAGCTGTTTTTT
CDR3 protein: CASSYGGGSGELFF

CDR3 length: 15
D gene: -
J gene: TRBJ1-3
clone size: -
V gene: TRBV6-1
CDR3 DNA: TGTGCCAGCAGTGATCTGTCGGGACCCGGAAACACCATATATTTT
CDR3 protein: CASSDLSGPGNTIYF